This TCR beta chain was sequenced during a study of shared clonotypes between healthy human individuals (dated by TCRdb to 2018 to 2020). Concerning the study at large: Three men and two women, aged 18 to 49 years, made up the cohort. For each donor, CD4 naive and CD4 memory were each run on three plates, CD8 naive on two plates, and CD8 memory on one plate. To estimate repertoire size and how much clonotype sharing occurs between individuals, the study deeply sequenced the blood TCR repertoires of about five healthy adults. To increase sequencing depth and limit assay-specific biases, different laboratories used diverse techniques to prepare libraries and sequence TCR repertoires. Each donor's leukapheresis produced roughly between roughly 0.94 and 9.5 billion PBMCs. Here is what the overall study found, with its caveats: Larger estimated clonotype richness was generally found for naive subsets than for memory subsets. Because the study included only a small number of donors, the genetic and exposure-history diversity represented was limited. Higher generation probabilities were observed for clonotypes shared by all four sorted-subset donors than for non-shared clonotypes. Only blood was sampled, and tissue TCR repertoires likely differ from those in blood. Incomplete sequencing was indicated by rarefaction of sorted-subset datasets, despite the large sequencing depth. When a handful of donors were compared, the shared fraction of clonotypes was about 5% for naive CD4, about 4% for naive CD8, more than 2% for memory CD4, and around 0.37% for memory CD8. Pairwise subsampling indicated that sequencing depth was expected to affect the degree of clonotype sharing among donors.

CD8 naive samples were obtained by positive selection for CCR7 among CD45RO-negative cells, yielding a CD45RA+CCR7+ population from which TemRA cells were excluded. Donors were healthy HIV-negative adults with no recently reported acute infections or vaccinations. Only Caucasian adults living in Nashville, Tennessee, USA were represented among the donors. Blood was obtained by leukapheresis, after which PBMCs were separated by Ficoll-Histopaque density gradient centrifugation and cryopreserved in liquid nitrogen vapor phase. Analytical flow cytometry was used to check the purity and quantity of each magnetically sorted T cell population. Genomic DNA was isolated from every sorted fraction and measured by UV absorbance on a Nanodrop 2000c. The CDR1 and CDR2 encoded by the germline V gene are SGHTA and FQGTGA. The CDR3, cysteine through phenylalanine, is 18 amino acids long. Only the CDR3 DNA is retained, 54 bases long and in frame from the first base. V ends up 4 bases short and J 1 base short, with an unmatched junction base count of 16.

As for this clone: The antigen it recognizes is unknown. No much larger clone exists at a distance of one base, and base qualities are not known.

Using the deep immunoSEQ assay, TCR CDR3 regions were amplified from genomic DNA by multiplex PCR. For each cell subset, the extracted genomic DNA was distributed evenly across all wells of several immunoSEQ 96-well plates, and each plate served as one replicate. For sorted subsets, each replicate PCR was loaded with 200 to 250 ng genomic DNA, equivalent to 25,000 to 35,000 T cell genomes. Purified libraries were quantified with a Qubit 3.0 fluorometer, sized on a Bioanalyzer 2100, and re-quantified with the KAPA Library Quantification kit. A separate single-read 150-cycle Illumina NextSeq 550 flow cell was used to sequence each immunoSEQ 96-well plate. The authors' analysis ran thus. Because the immunoSEQ output included only junctional sequences and no quality scores, the filtering could not be the same as the filtering used for full-length reads. Sequences were annotated with PyIR, a Python wrapper for IgBLAST v1.9, and V/J genes and CDR3 were assigned using IMGT germline references. Reads were filtered out if the reads had weak V/J assignments (E-value above 1e-6), no CDR3, stop codons, out-of-frame junctions, or ambiguous translated residues. V3J clonotypes were defined by identical inferred V gene, J gene, and CDR3 amino acid sequence. To compute the percentage overlap between repertoires, the number of shared unique clonotypes was divided by the size of the smaller repertoire. Richness of each repertoire was evaluated using RTK rarefaction, the Chao1 estimator, and Recon v2.1 estimates of unobserved clonotypes. OLGA was used to compute generation probabilities for all TCRbeta clonotypes that the gDNA method yielded from a handful of donors. The clones in this table, taken by TCRdb from immuneACCESS, are in-frame only. Not every clone is retained; where verified, under half of the shortfall comes from an unresolved V gene, and the cause of the rest is unknown. That table gives V, J and clone size, and the DNA gave D and trimming. Present in this sample are about 1.9 million clones, 85% to 95% of which were seen just once. The ten most abundant clones make up about 1.7% of the sample.

The chain employs TRBV7-3 and TRBJ2-7; 7 of the junction bases match TRBD1. This TCR was sampled from a man aged 18 to 35 in good health. Some clones in this sample may be carry-over from other donors' samples. Sequenced material: naive CD8+ T cells from PBMCs. Interpreted using the paper, the cell subset or site label stands for: CD45RA+CCR7+. CDR3 loop: CASSSRTGEPVGSYEQYF. The nucleotide sequence is TGTGCCAGCAGCTCCCGGACAGGCGAACCTGTGGGTTCCTACGAGCAGTACTTC.